These 22 T cell receptor beta chains came from one sample sequenced in a study of T cells in Graves' hyperthyroidism and ophthalmopathy. RNA transcripts were the template for amplifying TCR beta CDR3 regions. Primed by the HTBI set, a first-round RT-PCR was run on the TCR CDR3. From the multiplex PCR reads, TCRdb called clonotypes with MiXCR, one entry per CDR3 protein. The sample has 45,000 to 55,000 distinct CDR3 sequences, 54% seen once. What was sequenced was peripheral blood or thyroid tissue (not recorded which). Every receptor here comes from a young man with Graves' hyperthyroidism.

By proportion, this clonotype is medium-sized. V and J are TRBV11-2 and TRBJ1-6, with 10 bases matching TRBD1. Germline CDR1 is SGHAT and CDR2 is FQNNGV. The CDR3 has 14 amino acids. With 5 bases clipped from V and 11 bases from J, the junction kept 6 bases outside the gene matches. The CDR3 here is CASSTPGQGTPLHF. The CDR3 DNA follows: TGTGCCAGCAGCACGCCGGGACAGGGGACACCCCTCCACTTT. Filled out from reference TRBV11-2 and TRBJ1-6, the complete variable domain reads EAGVAQSPRYKIIEKRQSVAFWCNPISGHATLYWYQQILGQGPKLLIQFQNNGVVDDSQLPKDRFSAERLKGVDSTLKIQPAKLEDSAVYLCASSTPGQGTPLHFGNGTRLTVT.

In regard to this clonotype: Lacking the conserved final phenylalanine or tryptophan, this CDR3 likely reflects a read error. J is TRBJ1-1 and V is TRBV2, with D unresolved. CDR1 is SNHLY and CDR2 is FYNNEI in the germline V gene. V shed 9 bases and J shed 1 base, with 6 bases lying between them. The CDR3 covers 11 residues. The CDR3 nucleotides are TGTGCCAGTGTACAGAACACTGAAGCTTTCCTC. Amino acid sequence: CASVQNTEAFL.

The CDR3 protein is CASMSTGTEAFF. The DNA for the CDR3 is TGTGCCAGCATGTCGACGGGCACTGAAGCTTTCTTT. The J gene is TRBJ1-1, the V gene TRBV7-9; D gene unclear. Germline lookup yields CDR1 SEHNR and CDR2 FQNEAQ (reference sequence). Trimming shortened V by 7 bases and J by 4 bases, and 10 bases separated the two germline ends. This CDR3 region has 12 residues.

The chain couples TRBV5-1 to TRBJ2-7; D is uncertain. Germline V gene data show CDR1 as SGHRS and CDR2 as YFSETQ. The CDR3 is 15 residues long. V shed 0 bases and J shed 2 bases, with 12 bases lying between them. The CDR3 coding sequence is TGCGCCAGCAGCTTGGCCGGGCTAGGGACCTACGAGCAGTACTTC. This sequence encodes CASSLAGLGTYEQYF.

There are many counts of this clonotype. V usage is TRBV7-2 and J usage is TRBJ1-2; no clear D gene. The CDR3 is 13 residues long. Trimming removed 5 bases at V and 3 bases at J, with 10 bases between. Germline V lookup: CDR1 SGHTA, CDR2 FQGNSA. The CDR3 sequence: CASSPKVDYGYTF. In DNA, the CDR3 is TGTGCCAGCAGCCCCAAGGTGGACTATGGCTACACCTTC.

This clonotype is a singleton in its sample. The chain links TRBV7-2 to TRBJ2-7, with D tentatively TRBD1 (5 bases). Germline assignment: CDR1 SGHTA and CDR2 FQGNSA. The V end was cut by 5 bases, the J end by 7 bases, with 18 bases between. CDR3 length equals 14 residues. The CDR3 sequence: CASSATGRALEQYF. In DNA, the CDR3 is TGTGCCAGCAGCGCCACCGGCAGGGCCCTAGAGCAGTACTTC.

Note on this clonotype: A much bigger clone sits one base away, suggesting this may be a read error. This chain uses TRBV28 with TRBJ1-1; no clear D. With 8 bases removed from V and 6 bases from J, the gap between germline ends came to 13 bases. The V gene's germline CDR1 is MDHEN and CDR2 SYDVKM. This CDR3 is 12 amino acids long. The CDR3 spells CASDPTASEAFF. The CDR3 DNA is TGTGCCAGCGACCCGACGGCCTCTGAAGCTTTCTTT.

This clonotype has ten or more counts. The J gene is TRBJ2-5, the V gene TRBV5-1, with 8 bases fitting TRBD1. After removal of 4 bases from V and 2 bases from J, the junction contained 7 bases not matched to a gene. CDR1 SGHRS and CDR2 YFSETQ come from the germline V gene. The CDR3 loop spans 15 amino acids. The CDR3 coding sequence is TGCGCCAGCAGCCCAAGACAGGGGCGGCAAGAGACCCAGTACTTC. The encoded protein is CASSPRQGRQETQYF.

Many counts were recorded for this clonotype. The chain combines TRBV2 with TRBJ2-3; D remains ambiguous. Germline V lookup: CDR1 SNHLY, CDR2 FYNNEI. CDR3 length: 15 amino acids. V was pared by 3 bases and J by 8 bases, with 18 bases between. For the CDR3, the DNA is TGTGCCAGCAGTGATCCTCGGAATGGGCTAAGTACGCAGTATTTT. Its translation: CASSDPRNGLSTQYF.

A word on this clonotype: At one end the junction does not follow the germline gene, possibly because of a read error. Here the CDR3 reads CASSSPGKRGYTF. The CDR3 DNA is TGTGCCAGCAGCTCCCCAGGCAAGCGGGGCTACACCTTC. The gene calls are TRBV5-1 and TRBJ1-2, with unresolved D. Looked up from germline, CDR1 is SGHRS and CDR2 is YFSETQ. This CDR3 contains 13 residues. Full variable domain (remainder filled in from reference TRBV5-1 and TRBJ1-2): KAGVTQTPRYLIKTRGQQVTLSCSPISGHRSVSWYQQTPGQGLQFLFEYFSETQRNKGNFPGRFSGRQFSNSRSEMNVSTLELGDSALYLCASSSPGKRGYTFGSGTRLTVV.

This clonotype was seen many times. In DNA form, the CDR3 reads TGCAGTGCTAGAGATTGGGGACAGGGCACAGATACGCAGTATTTT. This encodes CSARDWGQGTDTQYF. This rearrangement joins TRBV20-1 to TRBJ2-3, with 8 bases matching TRBD1. V dropped 0 bases and J dropped 1; count of bases not matched to a gene: 3. Germline CDR1 reads DFQATT; CDR2 reads SNEGSKA (reference sequence). This CDR3 is 15 amino acids long.

In this sample, this clonotype turned up many times. This rearrangement joins TRBV7-6 to TRBJ1-2; D is perhaps TRBD1 (5 bases). The CDR3 has 14 amino acids. Germline V gene sequence: CDR1 SGHVS, CDR2 FNYEAQ. V lost 1 base and J 4 bases, leaving 10 bases between the germline ends. This CDR3 reads CASSLDTGPYGYTF. CDR3 DNA: TGTGCCAGCAGCTTAGATACGGGGCCCTATGGCTACACCTTC.

This clonotype was counted at least ten times. The chain couples TRBV5-1 to TRBJ2-5; D gene unclear. The CDR3 spans 14 residues. With 0 bases removed from V and 0 bases from J, the gap between germline ends came to 6 bases. Germline V gives CDR1 SGHRS, CDR2 YFSETQ. As DNA, the CDR3 is TGCGCCAGCAGCTTGGGACTGTACCAAGAGACCCAGTACTTC. This translates into CASSLGLYQETQYF.

This chain joins TRBV7-9 and TRBJ2-7, with 8 positions matching TRBD2. The germline gives CDR1 SEHNR, CDR2 FQNEAQ (reference sequence). This CDR3 is built from 17 residues. Unmatched junction bases numbered 16, after V lost 3 bases and J lost 6 bases. The DNA of the CDR3 is TGTGCCAGCAGCTTGGCGGGGGGACGAGTAGGCGAGTTCGAGCAGTACTTC. Amino acid sequence: CASSLAGGRVGEFEQYF.

The rearrangement uses TRBV29-1 and TRBJ2-5, with 8 bases fitting TRBD2. This CDR3 contains 12 residues. Germline loops: CDR1 SQVTM, CDR2 ANQGSEA. After removal of 7 bases from V and 5 bases from J, the junction contained 6 bases not matched to a gene. The CDR3 bases are TGCAGCGCTCAAGCGGGAGTTGAGACCCAGTACTTC. It translates to CSAQAGVETQYF.

This chain joins TRBV7-9 and TRBJ1-1; 12 nucleotides agree with TRBD1. The V segment lost 6 bases and the J segment 1 base; nucleotides outside the gene matches: 9. This CDR3 region has 17 residues. Germline CDR1 SEHNR, CDR2 FQNEAQ (reference sequence). As DNA, the CDR3 is TGTGCCAGCAGGAAACCGGGACAGGGGGCCCCGAACACTGAAGCTTTCTTT. Its protein product is CASRKPGQGAPNTEAFF.

In the case of this clonotype: Germline and junction disagree at one end, which may indicate a read error. The chain uses TRBV29-1 and TRBJ2-7; 10 bases match TRBD1. The CDR3 has 15 residues. CDR1 is SQVTM and CDR2 is ANQGSEA in the germline V gene. In nucleotides, the CDR3 is TGTAGCGTGCGGCCGGGACAGGGGTTACCCTACGAGCAGTACTTC. Translation: CSVRPGQGLPYEQYF.

This clonotype occurred many times. This chain links TRBV12-3 or TRBV12-4 with TRBJ1-3; D perhaps matches TRBD1 (6 bases). CDR3 length: 17 residues. V gave up 5 bases and J gave up 3 bases, with 20 bases separating them. CDR3 protein: CASSGRTPRGYGNTIYF. The CDR3 region has the DNA TGTGCCAGCAGTGGCAGGACTCCCAGGGGCTATGGAAACACCATATATTTT.

CDR3 DNA: TGTGCCAGCGCACAGAGACAGCTTTATGGCTACACCTTC. Translating it yields CASAQRQLYGYTF. The V gene is TRBV7-9, the J gene TRBJ1-2, with D maybe TRBD1 (5 bases). The CDR3 is 13 residues long. Trimming took 8 bases from V and 5 from J, leaving 15 bases between them. In germline, CDR1 is SEHNR, CDR2 FQNEAQ (reference sequence).

The genes are TRBV7-2 and TRBJ2-5, with TRBD2 matching over 14 bases. The CDR3 has 16 residues. Germline-derived CDR1 and CDR2 are SGHTA and FQGNSA. V lost 3 bases, J lost 4 bases, and 4 bases stayed unmatched. The CDR3 nucleotides read TGTGCCAGCAGCTTGCGACTAGCGGGAGGGGGAGAGACCCAGTACTTC. Residues: CASSLRLAGGGETQYF.

About this clonotype itself: Because the CDR3 is missing its conserved closing phenylalanine or tryptophan, this is likely a read error. The chain carries TRBV25-1 and TRBJ1-3; D is unclear. Germline V lookup: CDR1 MGHDK, CDR2 SYGVNS. The CDR3 sequence is 13 residues long. V was cut by 6 bases and J by 4 bases, with 10 bases left in between. The CDR3 spells CASSSPEGNTIYL. CDR3 bases: TGTGCCAGCAGCTCCCCAGAGGGAAACACCATATATCTT.

The rearrangement joins TRBV2 to TRBJ1-2, with a weak D call TRBD1 (5 bases). Trimming pared 7 bases from V and 8 bases from J, leaving 11 bases between. Germline V gene lookup returns CDR1 SNHLY and CDR2 FYNNEI. This CDR3 spans 11 amino acids. CDR3 protein: CASNQGFGYTF. CDR3 sequence (DNA): TGTGCCAGCAACCAGGGATTCGGCTACACCTTC.